Presented here are 12 T cell receptor beta chains from one specimen sequenced in a study of circulating CD8 cells and anti-PD-1 response in melanoma. Each library started from about 14 ng of total RNA using the QIAseq Immune Repertoire TCR panel. One entry per CDR3 protein, called by TCRdb with MiXCR from the reads. This table has roughly 600 distinct CDR3 sequences, over 5% appearing once. Four subsets defined by PD-1 and/or TIGIT were sorted from live CD3+CD8+TCRalphabeta+ cells. Sequenced material: CD8+ T cells from PBMCs, taken at baseline or after one month of anti-PD-1 therapy (not recorded which). These receptors originate from a human donor with melanoma.

This clonotype has only a few counts. The DNA of the CDR3 is TGTGCCAGCAGGGGGGGCCGAGATACGCAGTATTTT. Amino acids: CASRGGRDTQYF. V is TRBV7-2 and J is TRBJ2-3; D may correspond to TRBD1 or TRBD2 (6 bases each). This CDR3 spans 12 amino acids. V lost 6 bases and J lost 5, with 9 bases in between. Germline CDR1 and CDR2: SGHTA and FQGNSA.

This clonotype was recorded a few times. J is TRBJ2-1 and V is TRBV29-1; either TRBD1 or TRBD2 may supply D (5 bases each). V lost 5 bases to trimming and J lost 8 bases, with 25 bases between them. The CDR3 contains 16 residues. The germline V gene has CDR1 SQVTM and CDR2 ANQGSEA. DNA for the CDR3: TGCAGCGTTTTAGGAGGACACAAGCCGTATGTCGATGAGCAGTTCTTC. Amino acid sequence: CSVLGGHKPYVDEQFF.

This clonotype is classed as large. The rearrangement uses TRBV2 and TRBJ2-3; the D gene is possibly TRBD2 (6 bases). This CDR3 comprises 14 residues. V was shortened by 7 bases and J by 2 bases, with 13 bases between the two germline ends. Looked up from germline, CDR1 is SNHLY and CDR2 is FYNNEI. CDR3 in DNA: TGTGCCAGCAAGGTAGCGGAGAACACAGATACGCAGTATTTT. Residues: CASKVAENTDTQYF.

This clonotype is large (0.1 to 1%) within its sample. The chain combines TRBV5-4 with TRBJ2-7; TRBD2 agrees at 8 bases. CDR3 length: 14 amino acids. With V trimmed by 1 base and J by 6 bases, 6 bases remained unmatched. Per the germline V gene, CDR1 is SGHNT and CDR2 is YYREEE (reference sequence). CDR3 sequence: CASSLTSGGSEQYF. DNA for the CDR3: TGTGCCAGCAGCTTGACGAGCGGGGGAAGCGAGCAGTACTTC.

This clonotype was observed a handful of times. The rearrangement links TRBV29-1 to TRBJ2-2; tentative D call: TRBD2 (5 bases). CDR1 is SQVTM and CDR2 is ANQGSEA in the germline V gene. CDR3 size: 14 residues. Trimming stripped 7 bases from V and 0 bases from J, with 12 bases between. CDR3 region: CSAWTDSNTGELFF. The CDR3, as DNA: TGCAGCGCCTGGACTGACTCGAACACCGGGGAGCTGTTTTTT.

This clonotype qualifies as large. The chain is built from TRBV4-3 and TRBJ2-1; TRBD2 matches 12 bases. Germline V gene sequence: CDR1 LGHNA, CDR2 YSLEER. J was trimmed by 0 bases and V by 5 bases; bases with no gene match: 11. This CDR3 spans 19 amino acids. CDR3 protein: CASSFGGLAGLGSYNEQFF. As DNA, the CDR3 is TGCGCCAGCAGCTTTGGGGGACTAGCGGGCCTCGGCTCCTACAATGAGCAGTTCTTC.

This clonotype is categorized as large. The gene calls are TRBV28 and TRBJ2-3, with 12 positions matching TRBD2. Germline lookup yields CDR1 MDHEN and CDR2 SYDVKM. There are 15 residues in the CDR3. V was pared by 5 bases and J by 4 bases, with 4 bases of the junction left unmatched. CDR3 region: CASSRTSGTADTQYF. CDR3 coding DNA: TGTGCCAGCAGTCGGACTAGCGGGACAGCAGATACGCAGTATTTT. Based on the CDR3 plus reference TRBV28 and TRBJ2-3, the full variable domain is DVKVTQSSRYLVKRTGEKVFLECVQDMDHENMFWYRQDPGLGLRLIYFSYDVKMKEKGDIPEGYSVSREKKERFSLILESASTNQTSMYLCASSRTSGTADTQYFGPGTRLTVL.

This clonotype is medium-sized within its sample. The chain is built from TRBV28 and TRBJ2-3; 14 nucleotides line up with TRBD2. The V and J ends lost 6 bases and 3 bases, in that order; junction bases with no gene match: 8. The germline gives CDR1 MDHEN, CDR2 SYDVKM. The CDR3 spans 17 residues. CDR3 in amino acids: CASRSGLAGEGTDTQYF. CDR3 in DNA: TGTGCCAGCAGGTCGGGACTAGCGGGAGAGGGGACAGATACGCAGTATTTT.

As concerns this clonotype: This may be a read error: a much more frequent sequence differs by one nucleotide. This sequence joins TRBV7-9 and TRBJ1-6; no reliable D call. Per germline, CDR1 SEHNR and CDR2 FQNEAQ (reference sequence). The CDR3 has 14 amino acids. The DNA of the CDR3 is TGTGCCGGCAGCTTAGTGGGAGTTAATTCACCCCTCCACTTT. Protein product: CAGSLVGVNSPLHF.

This clonotype is labeled large. The V and J genes are TRBV27 and TRBJ2-1, with TRBD2 matching over 14 bases. This CDR3 region has 19 residues. From germline, CDR1 is MNHEY and CDR2 SMNVEV (reference sequence). The V segment lost 0 bases and the J segment 8 bases; nucleotides outside the gene matches: 12. The CDR3 here is CASSLSPPPTSGRADEQFF. Written as DNA, the CDR3 is TGTGCCAGCAGTTTATCGCCCCCGCCGACTAGCGGGAGGGCCGATGAGCAGTTCTTC.

The genes are TRBV7-2 and TRBJ2-7; TRBD2 might be the D (6 bases). V gave up 0 bases and J gave up 3 bases, with 12 bases separating them. The CDR3 runs 15 residues. Per germline, CDR1 SGHTA and CDR2 FQGNSA. Written as DNA, the CDR3 is TGTGCCAGCAGCTTAGCAGCAGGAGGGCTCTACGAGCAGTACTTC. This translates into CASSLAAGGLYEQYF.

This clonotype is judged medium-sized. CDR3 in amino acids: CSSLSEGYEQYF. CDR3 nucleotides: TGCAGCTCCCTTAGCGAGGGCTACGAGCAGTACTTC. The chain couples TRBV29-1 to TRBJ2-7; D is possibly TRBD2 (5 bases). CDR3 size: 12 residues. V lost 8 bases, J lost 3 bases, and 14 bases lay in between. Germline V gene sequence: CDR1 SQVTM, CDR2 ANQGSEA.